The clone carrying this T cell receptor (beta chain) occurred a few times. The CDR3 extends over 15 amino acids. J gave up 10 bases and V 1 base, and 10 bases lay outside the gene matches. Per the germline V gene, CDR1 is SGHTA and CDR2 is FQGNSA. TCRdb independently ran MiXCR on the RT-PCR reads; one entry per CDR3 protein. Here the sample spans around 180,000 distinct CDR3 sequences, around 8.8% being singletons. The entry originates in a study of response to subunit inactivated influenza vaccine. V and J are TRBV7-2 and TRBJ1-5; 7 bases match TRBD1. The TCR was taken from a man aged 50-59 years who received an inactivated influenza vaccine. The specimen comprised non-naive T cells sorted from PBMCs, sampled on the day of vaccination. The CDR3 DNA reads as TGTGCCAGCAGCTTAGAACCGGGACAGATGAGCCCCCAGCATTTT. It translates to CASSLEPGQMSPQHF. Together with reference TRBV7-2 and TRBJ1-5, the CDR3 gives the full variable domain: GAGVSQSPSNKVTEKGKDVELRCDPISGHTALYWYRQSLGQGLEFLIYFQGNSAPDKSGLPSDRFSAERTGGSVSTLTIQRTQQEDSAVYLCASSLEPGQMSPQHFGDGTRLSIL.